Sequencing of this T cell receptor (beta chain) was carried out in a study of T cell repertoires in cytomegalovirus infection. Study outcomes and limitations: HLA-C-restricted CMV clonotypes gave the most frequent clonotype in two of eight donors.

Trimming took 6 bases from V and 4 from J; bases not matched to a gene: 8. CDR3 length: 14 amino acids. Germline lookup yields CDR1 DFQATT and CDR2 SNEGSKA (reference sequence). In the case of this clonotype: Its antigen remains unknown.

In TCRdb, the reads were re-called with MiXCR into one record per CDR3 protein. The repertoire includes 600,000 to 700,000 distinct CDR3 sequences, around a third of them detected once, and 15% to 20% sits in the top ten. This clonotype originated in a human donor in good health (CMV status not recorded). Some clones in this sample may be carry-over from other donors' samples. The chain combines TRBV20-1 with TRBJ2-3, with 9 bases fitting TRBD1. This material consisted of cultured PBMCs, taken from culture after CMV antigen stimulation. This chain's CDR3 is CSADGTGLPDTQYF. CDR3 DNA sequence: TGCAGTGCGGACGGGACAGGGCTCCCAGATACGCAGTATTTT.